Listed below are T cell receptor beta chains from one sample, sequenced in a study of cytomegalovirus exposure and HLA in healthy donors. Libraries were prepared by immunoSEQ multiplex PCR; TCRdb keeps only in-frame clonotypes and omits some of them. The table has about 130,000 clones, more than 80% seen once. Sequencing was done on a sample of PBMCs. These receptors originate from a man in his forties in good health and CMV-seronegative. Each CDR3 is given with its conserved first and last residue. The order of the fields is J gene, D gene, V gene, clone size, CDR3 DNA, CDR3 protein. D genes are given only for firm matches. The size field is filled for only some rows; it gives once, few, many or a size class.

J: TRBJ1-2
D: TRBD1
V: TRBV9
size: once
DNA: TGTGCCAGCAGCGCGACAGGGAACTATGGCTACACCTTC
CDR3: CASSATGNYGYTF

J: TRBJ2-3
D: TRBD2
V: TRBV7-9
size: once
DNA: TGTGCCAGCAGCTTCAGAACTAGCGGGAGGTCAGATACGCAGTATTTT
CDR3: CASSFRTSGRSDTQYF

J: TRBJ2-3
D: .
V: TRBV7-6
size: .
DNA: TGTGCCAGCAGCGCAACCGCCTCCGGACAGAGCACAGATACGCAGTATTTT
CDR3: CASSATASGQSTDTQYF

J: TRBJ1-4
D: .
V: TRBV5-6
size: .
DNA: TGTGCCAGCAGCTTTTTATCAGGGCATAATGAAAAACTGTTTTTT
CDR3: CASSFLSGHNEKLFF

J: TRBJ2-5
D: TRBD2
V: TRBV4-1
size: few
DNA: TGCGCCAGCAGCCTGGGACTAGCTCAAGAGACCCAGTACTTC
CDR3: CASSLGLAQETQYF

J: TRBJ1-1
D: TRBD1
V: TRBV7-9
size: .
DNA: TGTGCCAGCAGCTCGACAGGGTTGGGGAACACTGAAGCTTTCTTT
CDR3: CASSSTGLGNTEAFF

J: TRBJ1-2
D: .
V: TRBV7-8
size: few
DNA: TGTGCCAGCAGCTTAGCAGCAGGGGGCTACACCTTC
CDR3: CASSLAAGGYTF

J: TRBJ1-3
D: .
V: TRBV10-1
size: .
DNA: TGCGCCAGCGAGGGAGGGGCAGAGGAAGGAAACACCATATATTTT
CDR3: CASEGGAEEGNTIYF

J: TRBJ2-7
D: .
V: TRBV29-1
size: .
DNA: TGCAGCGTTGAAGCTGAGAGCTCCTACGAGCAGTACTTC
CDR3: CSVEAESSYEQYF

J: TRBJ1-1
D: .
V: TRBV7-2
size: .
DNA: TGTGCCAGCAGCTTAGGGGCAGGGTGGGTCACTGAAGCTTTCTTT
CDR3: CASSLGAGWVTEAFF

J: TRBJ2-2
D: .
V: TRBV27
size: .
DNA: TGTGCCAGCTGGGCCCAGGGCACCGGGGAGCTGTTTTTT
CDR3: CASWAQGTGELFF

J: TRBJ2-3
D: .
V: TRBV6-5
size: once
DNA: TGTGCCAGCAGCTCACCCAGGGGTAGAGTGGATACGCAGTATTTT
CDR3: CASSSPRGRVDTQYF

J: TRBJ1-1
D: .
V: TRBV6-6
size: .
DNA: TGTGCCAGCAGTTACCTAGGCTTGAACACTGAAGCTTTCTTT
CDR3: CASSYLGLNTEAFF

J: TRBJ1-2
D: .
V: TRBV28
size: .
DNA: TGTGCCAGCAGTTTATCGAGATCGGGTCTGTATGGCTACACCTTC
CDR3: CASSLSRSGLYGYTF

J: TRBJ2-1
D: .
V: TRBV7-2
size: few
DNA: TGTGCCAGCAGCCTACAGGACTACAATGAGCAGTTCTTC
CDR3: CASSLQDYNEQFF

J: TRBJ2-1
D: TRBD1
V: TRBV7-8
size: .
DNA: TGTGCCAGCAGCCTACAATTGTCCGGGACAGGGGTTTATGAGCAGTTCTTC
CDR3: CASSLQLSGTGVYEQFF

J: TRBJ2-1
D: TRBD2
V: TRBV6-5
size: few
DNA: TGTGCCAGCAGTTACTCGACTAGCGGAGGGTACAATGAGCAGTTCTTC
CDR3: CASSYSTSGGYNEQFF

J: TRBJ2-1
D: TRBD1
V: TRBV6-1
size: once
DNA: TGTGCCAGCATCTACCGGGACAGGGGGCATGAGCAGTTCTTC
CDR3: CASIYRDRGHEQFF

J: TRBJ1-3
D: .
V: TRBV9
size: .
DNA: TGTGCCAGCAGCCCAGGGGCCGTGACTGGAAACACCATATATTTT
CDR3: CASSPGAVTGNTIYF

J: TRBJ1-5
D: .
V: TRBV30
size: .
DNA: TGTGCCTGGAGTGGTGGTCAGGGTGATCAGCCCCAGCATTTT
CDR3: CAWSGGQGDQPQHF

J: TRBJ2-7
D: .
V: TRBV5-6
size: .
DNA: TGTGCCAGCAGCTTCCGAAGCTCGGGCGAGCAGTACTTC
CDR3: CASSFRSSGEQYF

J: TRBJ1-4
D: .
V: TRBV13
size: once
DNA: TGTGCCAGCAGCAACAGGGTGGGGGATAATGAAAAACTGTTTTTT
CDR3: CASSNRVGDNEKLFF

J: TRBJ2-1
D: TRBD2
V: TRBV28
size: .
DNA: TGTGCCAGCAAAGGGAGCGGGGGGGCACGTCTTGAGCAGTTCTTC
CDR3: CASKGSGGARLEQFF

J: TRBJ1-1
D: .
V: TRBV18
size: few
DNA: TGTGCCAGCTCACCACCAGGGGTAAGGACTGAAGCTTTCTTT
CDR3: CASSPPGVRTEAFF

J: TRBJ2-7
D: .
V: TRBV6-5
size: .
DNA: TGTGCCAGCAGTTACTCGAAACCCAGGGATTATGAGCGGTACTTC
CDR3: CASSYSKPRDYERYF

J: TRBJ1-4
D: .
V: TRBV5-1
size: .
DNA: TGCGCCAGCAGCTTGGTCGGGGAGACTAATGAAAAACTGTTTTTT
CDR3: CASSLVGETNEKLFF

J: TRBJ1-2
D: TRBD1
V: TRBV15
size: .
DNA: TGTGCCACCAGCCCCGCGTACAGGGGGTATGGCTACACCTTC
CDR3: CATSPAYRGYGYTF

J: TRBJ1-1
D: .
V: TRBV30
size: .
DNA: TGTGCCTGGAGCGGGACTGAAGCTTTCTTT
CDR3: CAWSGTEAFF

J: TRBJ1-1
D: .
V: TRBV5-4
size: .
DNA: TGTGCCAGCAGCTTGGTAGGTCAGGACACTGAAGCTTTCTTT
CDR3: CASSLVGQDTEAFF

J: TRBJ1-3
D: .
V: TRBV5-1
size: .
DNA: TGCGCCAGCAGCTTGGATTCCGGGGTTGGAAACACCATATATTTT
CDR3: CASSLDSGVGNTIYF

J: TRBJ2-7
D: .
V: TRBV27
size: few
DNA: TGTGCCAGCAGTTTATTGGCACGATCCTCCTACGAGCAGTACTTC
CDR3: CASSLLARSSYEQYF

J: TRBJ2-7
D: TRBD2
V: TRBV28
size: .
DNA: TGTGCCAGCAGTTTTTCCGGGCTAGCGGCAACCTACGAGCAGTACTTC
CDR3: CASSFSGLAATYEQYF

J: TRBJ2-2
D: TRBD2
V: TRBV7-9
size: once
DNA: TGTGCCAGCAGCTCTAGCGGGAGGGCCTGGGCCGGGGAGCTGTTTTTT
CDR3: CASSSSGRAWAGELFF

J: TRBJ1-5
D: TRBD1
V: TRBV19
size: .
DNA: TGTGCCAGTAGTATGGGACAGAATAGCAATCAGCCCCAGCATTTT
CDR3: CASSMGQNSNQPQHF

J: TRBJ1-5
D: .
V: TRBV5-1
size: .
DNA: TGCGCCAGCAGCTTGGAGGGGGGGAGGGTTCAGCCCCAGCATTTT
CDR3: CASSLEGGRVQPQHF

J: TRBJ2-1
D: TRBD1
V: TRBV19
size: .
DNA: TGTGCCAGTAGTACCGGACAGGGGAATGAGCAGTTCTTC
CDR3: CASSTGQGNEQFF

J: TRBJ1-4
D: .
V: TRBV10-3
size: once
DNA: TGTGCCATCAGTGATACAGGGACCGGAAATGAAAAACTGTTTTTT
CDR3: CAISDTGTGNEKLFF

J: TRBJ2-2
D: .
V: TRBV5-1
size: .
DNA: TGCGCCAGCAGCTTGGCTGGGGCTGGCACCGGGGAGCTGTTTTTT
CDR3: CASSLAGAGTGELFF

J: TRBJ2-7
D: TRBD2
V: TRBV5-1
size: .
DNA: TGCGCCAGCAGCCCGGAAGGACTAGGGGAGCAGTACTTC
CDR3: CASSPEGLGEQYF

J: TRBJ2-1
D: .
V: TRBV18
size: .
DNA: TGTGCCAGCTCACCGGGGCTGGGACTTGGCAGTCATGAGCAGTTCTTC
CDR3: CASSPGLGLGSHEQFF

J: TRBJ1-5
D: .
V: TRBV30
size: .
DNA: TGTGCCTGGAGTTTCAGGAAAAATCAGCCCCAGCATTTT
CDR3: CAWSFRKNQPQHF

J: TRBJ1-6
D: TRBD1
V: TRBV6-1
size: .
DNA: TGTGCCAGCGAACAGGGGATGTCACCCCTCCACTTT
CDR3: CASEQGMSPLHF

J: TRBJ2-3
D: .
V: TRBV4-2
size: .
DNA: TGTGCCAGCAGCCTCCAGGCACCTAGCGACACTAGCACAGATACGCAGTATTTT
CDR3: CASSLQAPSDTSTDTQYF